The next 32 T cell receptor beta chains were all read from a single sample in a study of blood T cell repertoires in COVID-19. Profiling relied on immunoSEQ multiplex PCR, and the TCRdb table lists in-frame clones only, not all of them. The table records 130,000 to 150,000 clones, over 70% of them present only once. The sample was peripheral blood. The receptor source for this set is a woman aged 45-65 years with acute or convalescent COVID-19.

This CDR3 is CASSLAGQENTEAFF. The CDR3 DNA sequence: TGCGCCAGCAGCTTGGCGGGACAGGAGAACACTGAAGCTTTCTTT. This rearrangement joins TRBV5-1 to TRBJ1-1; the match to TRBD1 covers 8 bases. The V gene's germline CDR1 is SGHRS and CDR2 YFSETQ. After removal of 0 bases from V and 1 base from J, the junction contained 2 bases not matched to a gene. This CDR3 spans 15 amino acids.

The chain carries TRBV11-2 and TRBJ1-5; a possible D gene is TRBD1 (6 bases). Germline V gene lookup returns CDR1 SGHAT and CDR2 FQNNGV. CDR3 length: 15 residues. The germline V and J ends were trimmed by 5 bases and 2 bases, with 13 bases remaining between them. The CDR3 loop is CASSLGQWGNQPQHF. In DNA, the CDR3 is TGTGCCAGCAGCCTTGGACAGTGGGGCAATCAGCCCCAGCATTTT.

J is TRBJ1-2 and V is TRBV7-5; the D call TRBD1 from the table was never checked on the DNA. TRBV7-5 is recorded as a pseudogene. This CDR3 spans 17 amino acids. CDR3 DNA: TGTGCCAGAAGCAACGATAACGCCCAGGGATACAACTATGGCTACACCTTC. Its translation: CARSNDNAQGYNYGYTF.

The chain is built from TRBV6-5 and TRBJ1-5; no definite D call. CDR1 and CDR2 (germline): MNHEY, SVGAGI. V was pared by 5 bases and J by 7 bases, with 18 bases between. This CDR3 has 15 residues. CDR3 DNA sequence: TGTGCCAGCAGTACCACGTCAGGAGGTGGCCAGCCCCAGCATTTT. The encoded protein is CASSTTSGGGQPQHF.

This chain joins TRBV5-1 and TRBJ1-1, with D unclear. V lost 4 bases and J 8 bases, leaving 15 bases between the germline ends. CDR3 length: 13 residues. Germline values: CDR1 SGHRS, CDR2 YFSETQ. CDR3 in DNA: TGCGCCAGCAGCATGAGGGTGAACGGGGAAGCTTTCTTT. This translates into CASSMRVNGEAFF. Full variable domain (remainder filled in from reference TRBV5-1 and TRBJ1-1): KAGVTQTPRYLIKTRGQQVTLSCSPISGHRSVSWYQQTPGQGLQFLFEYFSETQRNKGNFPGRFSGRQFSNSRSEMNVSTLELGDSALYLCASSMRVNGEAFFGQGTRLTVV.

This sequence joins TRBV9 and TRBJ2-4, with D possibly matching TRBD1 (5 bases). Trimming took 4 bases from V and 10 from J, leaving 18 bases between them. The CDR3 is made up of 14 amino acids. The germline V gene encodes CDR1 SGDLS and CDR2 YYNGEE. CDR3 sequence reads: CASSPWTNGGIQYF. The CDR3 DNA follows: TGTGCCAGCAGCCCCTGGACAAACGGCGGAATTCAGTACTTC.

The J gene is TRBJ2-1, the V gene TRBV18; 12 bases map to TRBD2. Trimming cost V 1 base and J 6 bases; bases outside gene matches: 4. The CDR3 spans 16 residues. Germline CDR1 and CDR2: KGHSH and LQKENI. The DNA for the CDR3 is TGTGCCAGCTCACCACTTGGACTAGCGGGGAGCAATGAGCAGTTCTTC. Amino acid sequence: CASSPLGLAGSNEQFF.

This sequence joins TRBV29-1 and TRBJ2-7, with unresolved D. The length of the CDR3 is 12 residues. Per the germline V gene, CDR1 is SQVTM and CDR2 is ANQGSEA. Trimming took off 5 bases at V and 0 bases at J, with 8 bases between the two ends. This CDR3 reads CSVFQNSYEQYF. In DNA, the CDR3 is TGCAGCGTTTTTCAAAACTCCTACGAGCAGTACTTC.

The rearrangement links TRBV5-1 to TRBJ2-5; TRBD2 matches at 9 bases. Trimming cost V 0 bases and J 2 bases; bases outside gene matches: 5. CDR1 and CDR2 (germline): SGHRS, YFSETQ. The CDR3 has 16 amino acids. CDR3 residues: CASSLGPSGAQETQYF. DNA for the CDR3: TGCGCCAGCAGCTTGGGGCCTAGCGGGGCTCAAGAGACCCAGTACTTC.

The rearrangement links TRBV5-1 to TRBJ1-2; 11 bases line up with TRBD1. Trimming at V came to 7 bases and at J to 4 bases, leaving 9 bases not matched to a gene. The CDR3 has 15 amino acids. CDR1 SGHRS and CDR2 YFSETQ come from the germline V gene. CDR3 protein: CASRGQGASGYGYTF. The CDR3 DNA reads as TGCGCCAGCCGCGGACAGGGGGCATCGGGCTATGGCTACACCTTC.

The V gene is TRBV29-1, the J gene TRBJ1-5; no clear D gene. CDR1 is SQVTM, CDR2 ANQGSEA, per germline. This CDR3 contains 13 residues. V lost 5 bases to trimming and J lost 7 bases, with 15 bases between them. CDR3 residues: CSVQSVEGQPQHF. In nucleotides, the CDR3 is TGCAGCGTTCAAAGCGTTGAGGGCCAGCCCCAGCATTTT.

DNA for the CDR3: TGTGCCAGCAGTGAAAACATCGCCGGCTACACCTTC. It yields the protein CASSENIAGYTF. The chain links TRBV25-1 to TRBJ1-2; D unresolved. The CDR3 sequence is 12 residues long. V lost 2 bases and J 8 bases, leaving 9 bases between the germline ends. Looked up from germline, CDR1 is MGHDK and CDR2 is SYGVNS.

The chain carries TRBV2 and TRBJ1-4; perhaps TRBD1 as D (5 bases). V was trimmed by 0 bases and J by 7 bases, leaving 9 bases between them. Germline CDR1 is SNHLY and CDR2 is FYNNEI. The CDR3 length is 14 residues. CDR3 residues: CASSEAPQGEKLFF. The DNA of the CDR3 is TGTGCCAGCAGTGAAGCCCCGCAGGGTGAAAAACTGTTTTTT.

This clone was seen a single time. The chain joins TRBV6-5 to TRBJ2-7, with 11 bases matching TRBD1. The CDR3 has 14 residues. The germline CDR1 and CDR2 sequences are MNHEY and SVGAGI. V lost 6 bases, J lost 7 bases, and 8 bases stayed unmatched. The CDR3 coding sequence is TGTGCCAGCAGAGATGGACAGGGGGCGGGGGAGCAGTACTTC. It specifies CASRDGQGAGEQYF.

The V call is TRBV7-2, the J call TRBJ1-4; perhaps TRBD1 as D (5 bases). Trimming removed 2 bases from V and 8 bases from J, with 21 bases in between. The CDR3 is made up of 17 amino acids. Germline CDR1 SGHTA, CDR2 FQGNSA. The CDR3 DNA is TGTGCCAGCAGCTTAATTCCGGGGGTGTGGGTTAAGGAAAAACTGTTTTTT. Translated: CASSLIPGVWVKEKLFF.

The J gene is TRBJ1-2, the V gene TRBV6-5; D uncertain. CDR1 and CDR2 (germline): MNHEY, SVGAGI. With 3 bases removed from V and 1 base from J, the gap between germline ends came to 6 bases. The CDR3 is 13 amino acids. CDR3 nucleotide sequence: TGTGCCAGCAGTTATACAATTAACTATGGCTACACCTTC. Protein sequence: CASSYTINYGYTF.

The chain combines TRBV6-5 with TRBJ2-5; possible D gene TRBD2, 6 bases. Germline CDR1 reads MNHEY; CDR2 reads SVGAGI. CDR3 length: 15 residues. The V and J ends lost 2 bases and 1 base respectively, with 11 bases between them. The CDR3 spells CASSYLGGAQETQYF. The CDR3 nucleotides read TGTGCCAGCAGTTACCTTGGCGGGGCCCAAGAGACCCAGTACTTC.

V usage is TRBV19 and J usage is TRBJ1-4, with 8 bases fitting TRBD1. Trimming took 6 bases from V and 8 from J; bases not matched to a gene: 11. CDR3 length equals 15 residues. Germline loops: CDR1 LNHDA, CDR2 SQIVND (reference sequence). The CDR3: CASRTTTGVGEKLFF. The CDR3 nucleotides read TGTGCCAGTAGGACGACGACAGGGGTAGGAGAAAAACTGTTTTTT.

The chain uses TRBV18 and TRBJ2-5, with D unresolved. Deletions cut 2 bases from V and 0 bases from J, with 4 bases between. Per the germline V gene, CDR1 is KGHSH and CDR2 is LQKENI. CDR3 length: 13 amino acids. As DNA, the CDR3 is TGTGCCAGCTCACCATCGGACCAAGAGACCCAGTACTTC. Protein sequence: CASSPSDQETQYF.

This rearrangement joins TRBV3-1 (or the pseudogene TRBV3-2) to TRBJ2-7; 14 nucleotides agree with TRBD2. CDR1 LGHDT and CDR2 YNNKEL come from the germline V gene (reference sequence). The trim removed 3 bases at V and 3 bases at J, leaving 4 bases unmatched. This CDR3 contains 16 residues. CDR3 coding DNA: TGTGCCAGCAGCCAGGGGACTAGCGGGAGATTCTACGAGCAGTACTTC. It yields the protein CASSQGTSGRFYEQYF.

The chain carries TRBV24-1 and TRBJ2-2; tentative D call: TRBD2 (5 bases). V was trimmed by 7 bases and J by 7 bases, leaving 9 bases between them. The germline V gene has CDR1 KGHDR and CDR2 SFDVKD. This CDR3 region has 12 residues. The DNA of the CDR3 is TGTGCCACCAGAAGGGAGAGCGGGGAGCTGTTTTTT. Translated: CATRRESGELFF.

This clone was counted once. The V call is TRBV2, the J call TRBJ1-1, with a possible D match to TRBD1 (6 bases). The CDR3 runs 14 residues. Germline CDR1 SNHLY, CDR2 FYNNEI. The V end was cut by 10 bases, the J end by 6 bases, with 21 bases between. The chain's CDR3 is CATRGAGRYAEAFF. The CDR3 coding sequence is TGTGCCACACGGGGGGCAGGGAGGTACGCTGAAGCTTTCTTT.

The V and J genes are TRBV5-1 and TRBJ2-3, with D possibly TRBD1 on 5 matching bases. V shed 2 bases and J shed 0 bases, with 10 bases lying between them. The CDR3 spans 15 residues. Germline CDR1 reads SGHRS; CDR2 reads YFSETQ. CDR3 in amino acids: CASSFGQISTDTQYF. In nucleotides, the CDR3 is TGCGCCAGCAGCTTCGGACAAATTAGCACAGATACGCAGTATTTT. Filled out from reference TRBV5-1 and TRBJ2-3, the complete variable domain reads KAGVTQTPRYLIKTRGQQVTLSCSPISGHRSVSWYQQTPGQGLQFLFEYFSETQRNKGNFPGRFSGRQFSNSRSEMNVSTLELGDSALYLCASSFGQISTDTQYFGPGTRLTVL.

This chain links TRBV4-1 with TRBJ1-1; TRBD1 matches at 7 bases. The CDR3 runs to 15 residues. The germline V gene encodes CDR1 MGHRA and CDR2 YSYEKL. The ends lost 6 bases at V and 1 base at J; junction bases unmatched: 8. DNA of the CDR3: TGCGCCAGCAGACTAAGGGGGCAGGGGAACACTGAAGCTTTCTTT. Amino acids: CASRLRGQGNTEAFF.

The rearrangement joins TRBV12-3 or TRBV12-4 to TRBJ1-1; no firm D call. The V gene lost 5 bases and the J gene lost 2 bases, with 9 bases spanning the gap. There are 13 residues in the CDR3. CDR3 DNA: TGTGCCAGCAGTCTTCAGGTAAACACTGAAGCTTTCTTT. Translated, it gives CASSLQVNTEAFF.

The chain employs TRBV7-3 and TRBJ1-1; D is ambiguous. The germline CDR1 and CDR2 sequences are SGHTA and FQGTGA. Trimming shortened V by 6 bases and J by 3 bases, and 11 bases separated the two germline ends. This CDR3 comprises 13 residues. The CDR3 spells CASRTSLDTEAFF. CDR3 in DNA: TGTGCCAGCAGGACTAGTCTGGACACTGAAGCTTTCTTT.

The V and J genes are TRBV5-1 and TRBJ2-7, with D possibly matching TRBD1 (5 bases). This CDR3 is 13 amino acids long. Germline values: CDR1 SGHRS, CDR2 YFSETQ. Trimming took off 4 bases at V and 3 bases at J, with 11 bases between the two ends. The CDR3 protein is CASSVLDSYEQYF. CDR3 DNA: TGCGCCAGCAGCGTACTCGACAGCTACGAGCAGTACTTC.

This clone was seen a few times. V usage is TRBV5-1 and J usage is TRBJ2-5; a weak D match, TRBD1 (5 bases). CDR1 is SGHRS, CDR2 YFSETQ, per germline. V lost 3 bases, J lost 5 bases, and 8 bases lay in between. The CDR3 runs to 12 residues. The CDR3 here is CASSSGQETQYF. The CDR3 DNA reads TGCGCCAGCAGCTCAGGGCAGGAGACCCAGTACTTC.

V and J are TRBV19 and TRBJ2-1; possibly TRBD2 for D (5 bases). The germline V gene has CDR1 LNHDA and CDR2 SQIVND (reference sequence). The CDR3 spans 17 residues. V lost 2 bases, J lost 0 bases, and 14 bases lay in between. CDR3 nucleotide sequence: TGTGCCAGTAGTATATCTCCTTTAGCGAGCTCCTACAATGAGCAGTTCTTC. Translating it yields CASSISPLASSYNEQFF. Full variable domain (outside the CDR3, taken from reference TRBV19 and TRBJ2-1): DGGITQSPKYLFRKEGQNVTLSCEQNLNHDAMYWYRQDPGQGLRLIYYSQIVNDFQKGDIAEGYSVSREKKESFPLTVTSAQKNPTAFYLCASSISPLASSYNEQFFGPGTRLTVL.

The chain couples TRBV18 to TRBJ2-1; D is possibly TRBD2 (5 bases). Germline values: CDR1 KGHSH, CDR2 LQKENI. The ends were cut back, 4 bases at V and 0 bases at J, with 28 bases in the middle. The CDR3 is made up of 21 amino acids. This chain's CDR3 is CASSQKFVESGRRSSYNEQFF. The CDR3 coding sequence is TGTGCCAGCTCACAGAAATTTGTAGAGTCCGGGCGGAGGAGCTCCTACAATGAGCAGTTCTTC.

The V call is TRBV4-1, the J call TRBJ1-1; D might be TRBD1 (5 bases). Trimming removed 1 base at V and 0 bases at J, with 9 bases between. Germline V gene lookup returns CDR1 MGHRA and CDR2 YSYEKL. This CDR3 has 15 residues. The CDR3 DNA sequence: TGCGCCAGCAGCCAAGTGGGGGGGATGAACACTGAAGCTTTCTTT. Protein product: CASSQVGGMNTEAFF.

This clone was observed a single time. The chain couples TRBV2 to TRBJ2-1, with D possibly TRBD2 on 7 matching bases. Looked up from germline, CDR1 is SNHLY and CDR2 is FYNNEI. V was cut by 4 bases and J by 7 bases, with 17 bases left in between. The CDR3 consists of 15 residues. DNA for the CDR3: TGTGCCAGCAGTGTGGGGGGGCCCCGAGGGAATGAGCAGTTCTTC. Translation: CASSVGGPRGNEQFF.